This T cell receptor beta chain was obtained from a study of shared clonotypes between healthy human individuals. Both subsets, CD45RA+ naive and CD45RA-negative memory, were split from the CD4+ cells. Produced via immunoSEQ multiplex PCR; TCRdb's table is partial and in-frame only. The repertoire includes approximately 1.5 million clones, 97% to 99% of them detected once, and 0.36% sits in the top ten. The source is a man aged 25-45 years in good health. The sample consisted of naive CD4+ T cells sorted from blood. The sample's subset: CD45RA+ positively selected.

The CDR3 DNA reads as TGTGCCAGCAGTTTATCCGCTAGCGGGAGCTCCTACGAGCAGTACTTC. Its translation: CASSLSASGSSYEQYF. The chain carries TRBV28 and TRBJ2-7; 10 bases fit TRBD2. Losses at the gene ends were 1 base for V and 0 bases for J; bases not matched to a gene: 3. CDR1 MDHEN and CDR2 SYDVKM come from the germline V gene. CDR3 length: 16 amino acids. Drawing the rest from reference TRBV28 and TRBJ2-7, the complete variable domain is DVKVTQSSRYLVKRTGEKVFLECVQDMDHENMFWYRQDPGLGLRLIYFSYDVKMKEKGDIPEGYSVSREKKERFSLILESASTNQTSMYLCASSLSASGSSYEQYFGPGTRLTVT.